The TCR beta chain under discussion was sequenced for a study of vaccination and CD4 T cells after COVID-19 (dated by TCRdb to between 2021 and 2023). Notes on the research overall: Six males and four females were included in the convalescent cohort, with two Hispanic individuals, seven Caucasians, two Asians and one multiracial person represented. Participants got two doses of the Pfizer-BioNTech BNT162b2 vaccine (n=8) or two doses of the Moderna mRNA-1273 vaccine (n=2). Post-COVID blood samples from convalescent patients were collected a median of roughly 100 days after diagnosis, with a range of roughly 30 to 161 days. Post-vaccine blood samples were taken a median of 72 days after the second vaccine dose, with a range of roughly 13 to 250 days. Culture stimuli were overlapping spike peptide pools from SARS-CoV-2 and from the common cold coronaviruses HCoV-NL63, HCoV-OC43 and HCoV-229E. As controls, cultures received a CEFX viral epitope pool (the positive control), an HIV-1 Nef peptide pool (the negative control), or no peptide at all. The spike-specific CD4+ TCR repertoire was compared before and after mRNA vaccination in over nine COVID-19 convalescent patients and a handful of infection-naive healthy vaccine recipients. The paper's findings and limits, for the study overall: Only a relatively small number of convalescent patients were included in the study, and early timepoints following natural infection were not analyzed. Among the post-vaccine SARS-CoV-2-reactive clones in convalescent patients, a median around 85% showed up only after vaccination, which suggests vaccine-specific priming. Although the median number of SARS-CoV-2-reactive clonotypes went up from 20 to 25 after infection to about 38 after vaccination, the increase was not significant. Nearly all vaccine-specific clones in convalescent patients (304 of 307) were mono-reactive for SARS-CoV-2 spike rather than cross-reactive with common cold coronaviruses.

Explained via the paper, the treatment or condition label denotes: roughly 10-day PBMC culture with coronavirus spike peptide pools or control peptides (ViraFEST assay). The study used the ViraFEST assay, which expanded antigen-specific T cells with peptide pools and then identified expanded clonotypes by TCR sequencing. The absence of prior SARS-CoV-2 infection in healthy vaccine recipients was confirmed by negative nucleocapsid antibody tests before and after vaccination. PBMCs were cultured at around 2 million per well in IMDM supplemented with approximately 5% human AB serum and 9 to 10 IU/ml IL-2, with 9.5 to 10 ug/ml peptide pools added. On days 3 and 7, half of the culture medium was replaced with fresh IL-2-containing medium. Once the cells had been in culture for 10 days, the EasySep CD4+ T cell isolation kit was used to isolate CD4+ T cells by negative selection. Ficoll-Paque Plus gradient centrifugation was used to isolate PBMCs from whole blood, and the isolated PBMCs were then either used fresh or cryopreserved at -140C. Triplicate wells were generally used for each culture condition.

From the germline V gene (reference sequence), CDR1 is LNHDA and CDR2 is SQIVND. Counted from cysteine to phenylalanine, this CDR3 has 15 amino acids. Only the CDR3 DNA stays, 45 bases, in frame from base 1. Deletion took 1 base off V and 8 bases off J, with a span of 17 bases between the germline ends. Libraries came from PCR. DNA from cultured CD4+ T cells underwent TCR sequencing with the Oncomine TCR Beta short-read assay at the Johns Hopkins FTIC core. The QIAamp micro DNA kit was used to extract genomic DNA from the cultured CD4+ T cells. Oncomine TCR Beta libraries made from cultured CD4+ T cells were pooled using unique dual indexes and sequenced on an Illumina iSeq 100. Under the source paper's analysis protocol: Non-productive sequences were filtered out, and CDR3s that did not start with C, did not end with F or W, or were shorter than 7 amino acids were discarded. Antigen-specific clonotypes were identified with the MANAFEST web application by comparing peptide-stimulated wells with reference and other culture wells. Positive clones required FDR below 0.05, an odds ratio above 5, and productive frequency above 0.1% in at least two of three replicate wells. Cross-reactive clonotypes were defined as significantly expanded in both SARS-CoV-2 spike wells and at least one common cold coronavirus spike condition. CDR3 homology was assessed with Levenshtein distances (stringdist) and unrooted phylogenetic trees (ape) in R version 3.6.1. In TCRdb, the public reads were trimmed at Q25 with fastp and aligned with MiXCR, with productive beta chains retained. CDR3 protein duplicates are merged, each entry listing the most common genes and DNA. These V and J calls originate from TCRdb's pipeline instead of the authors' own analysis. This sample lists over 25,000 distinct CDR3 sequences; 55% to 80% were detected once. Clones ranked in the top ten supply around 16% of the sample.

This clonotype was found a few times. No cognate antigen has been identified for it. No qualities accompany the bases; no much larger clone lies one base away. This chain is built from TRBV19 and TRBJ1-2; perhaps TRBD1 is the D gene, with 6 bases matching. The sequencing here drew on CD4+ T cells from blood, cultured in vitro, taken after SARS-CoV-2 vaccination. The source is a human donor who received a COVID-19 vaccine. The CDR3: CASSIGGTPYGGYTF. The DNA sequence is as follows: TGTGCCAGTAGTATAGGCGGGACACCCTACGGAGGCTACACCTTC. With all but the CDR3 taken from the reference TRBV19 and TRBJ1-2 genes, the full variable domain is: DGGITQSPKYLFRKEGQNVTLSCEQNLNHDAMYWYRQDPGQGLRLIYYSQIVNDFQKGDIAEGYSVSREKKESFPLTVTSAQKNPTAFYLCASSIGGTPYGGYTFGSGTRLTVV.